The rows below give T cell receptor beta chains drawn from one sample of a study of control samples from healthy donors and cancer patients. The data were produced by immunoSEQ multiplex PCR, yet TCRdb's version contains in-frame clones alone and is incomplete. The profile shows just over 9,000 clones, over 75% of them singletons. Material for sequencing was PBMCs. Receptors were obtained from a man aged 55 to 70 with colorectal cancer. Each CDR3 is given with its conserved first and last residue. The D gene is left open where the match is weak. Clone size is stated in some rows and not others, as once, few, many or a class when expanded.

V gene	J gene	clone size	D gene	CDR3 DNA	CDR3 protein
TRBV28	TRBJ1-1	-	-	TGTGCCAGCAGGACCCACACTGAAGCTTTCTTT	CASRTHTEAFF
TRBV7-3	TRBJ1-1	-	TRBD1	TGTGCCAGCAGCTTCTCAGGGGGCGCAAGTACTGAAGCTTTCTTT	CASSFSGGASTEAFF
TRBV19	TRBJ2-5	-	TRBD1	TGTGCCAGTAGTATAGGGACAGGGATAAAGACCCAGTACTTC	CASSIGTGIKTQYF
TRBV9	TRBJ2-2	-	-	TGTGCCAGCAGCGTAGTTTCGGGGGCCGGGGAGCTGTTTTTT	CASSVVSGAGELFF
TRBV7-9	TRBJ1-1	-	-	TGTGCCAGCAGCTCACCACAGAACACTGAAGCTTTCTTT	CASSSPQNTEAFF
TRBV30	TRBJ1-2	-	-	TGTGCCTGGAGACCAAGGGGGAACTATGGCTACACCTTC	CAWRPRGNYGYTF
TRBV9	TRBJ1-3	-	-	TGTGCCAGCAGCGTAGCTGATGGGGGCCCGGGAGGCACCATATATTTT	CASSVADGGPGGTIYF
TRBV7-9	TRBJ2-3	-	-	TGTGCCAGCAGCTTGGAGCCGGGACCGGGGACAGATACGCAGTATTTT	CASSLEPGPGTDTQYF
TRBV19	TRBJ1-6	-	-	TGTGCCACCCGGACGGGAGTCTATAATTCACCCCTCCACTTT	CATRTGVYNSPLHF
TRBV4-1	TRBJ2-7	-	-	TGCGCCAGCAGCCAAGTGCCCCTCTTGCGGGGCCTAACCTACGAGCAGTACTTC	CASSQVPLLRGLTYEQYF
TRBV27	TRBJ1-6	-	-	TGTGCCAGCACGGGCCGTAGGGGATATTCACCCCTCCACTTT	CASTGRRGYSPLHF
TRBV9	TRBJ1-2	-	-	TGTGCCAGCAGCGTAGGGGGCTATGGCTACACCTTC	CASSVGGYGYTF
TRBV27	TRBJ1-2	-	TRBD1	TGTGCCAGCAGTTTATTCAGGGGGCTGAACTATGGCTACACCTTC	CASSLFRGLNYGYTF
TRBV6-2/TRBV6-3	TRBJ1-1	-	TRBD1	TGTGCCAGCAGTTGGGATATTGACAGGGGGCACTACACTGAAGCTTTCTTT	CASSWDIDRGHYTEAFF
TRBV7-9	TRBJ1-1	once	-	TGTGCCAGCAGCTTAGATACAGCCCATAGTGAAGCTTTCTTT	CASSLDTAHSEAFF
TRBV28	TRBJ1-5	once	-	TGTGCCAGCAGTTTTCGTAATCAGCCCCAGCATTTT	CASSFRNQPQHF
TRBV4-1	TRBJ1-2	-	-	TGCGCCAGCAGCCTATCACCTGGGACACACTATGGCTACACCTTC	CASSLSPGTHYGYTF
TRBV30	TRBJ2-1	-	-	TGTGCCTGGAGTGTACCAGGGGTTCTTGAGCAGTTCTTC	CAWSVPGVLEQFF
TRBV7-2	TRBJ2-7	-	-	TGTGCCAGCAGCTTAGTTATGTCAGAATACGAGCAGTACTTC	CASSLVMSEYEQYF
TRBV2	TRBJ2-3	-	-	TGTGCCAGCAGTGATCGGTTTTCAGATACGCAGTATTTT	CASSDRFSDTQYF
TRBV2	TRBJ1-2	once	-	TGTGCCAGCAGTGAGCCGCTGATTCTTAGGGGTGGTGGCTACACCTTC	CASSEPLILRGGGYTF
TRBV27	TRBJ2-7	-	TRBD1	TGTGCCAGCAGTAGGACAGGGGCCGCGTACTACGAGCAGTACTTC	CASSRTGAAYYEQYF
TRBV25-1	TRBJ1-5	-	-	TGTGCCAGCAGTGACGGGGGCCGGGGCAATCAGCCCCAGCATTTT	CASSDGGRGNQPQHF
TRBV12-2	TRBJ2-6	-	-	TGTGCAAGTCGCCGTGTAGTGATCCACACAAAGTCGGGCAACGTCCTGACTTTC	CASRRVVIHTKSGNVLTF
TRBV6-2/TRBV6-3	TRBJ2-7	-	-	TGTGCCAGCGGTTACTCGAGACCGAACGTGTTCTTC	CASGYSRPNVFF
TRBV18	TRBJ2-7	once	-	TGTGCCAGCTCACCACCGGTCGGCCACTACGAGCAGTACTTC	CASSPPVGHYEQYF
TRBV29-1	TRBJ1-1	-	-	TGCAGCGTTGATAGAGGCGGTGAAGCTTTCTTT	CSVDRGGEAFF
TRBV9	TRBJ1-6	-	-	TGTGCCAGCAGCGTAGGACCCATTGTGAGTTCACCCCTCCACTTT	CASSVGPIVSSPLHF
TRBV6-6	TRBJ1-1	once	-	TGTGCCAGCAGAGATTCTCGGGGAGTCTGGACTGAAGCTTTCTTT	CASRDSRGVWTEAFF
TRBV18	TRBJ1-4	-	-	TGTGCCAGCTCACCACCAGGGCTGGATGAAAAACTGTTTTTT	CASSPPGLDEKLFF
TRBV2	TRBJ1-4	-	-	TGTGCCAGCACCCTAGGACCCGGAGAAAATGAAAAACTGTTTTTT	CASTLGPGENEKLFF
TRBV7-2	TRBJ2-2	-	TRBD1	TGTGCCAGCAGCCGGGGACAGGCCAACACCGGGGAGCTGTTTTTT	CASSRGQANTGELFF
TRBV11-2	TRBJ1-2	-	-	TGTGCCAGCAGCCCCTCTGGGGGAGGCTATGGCTACACCTTC	CASSPSGGGYGYTF
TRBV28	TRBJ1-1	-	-	TGTGCCAGCAGTTTTTGGGTCACTGAAGCTTTCTTT	CASSFWVTEAFF
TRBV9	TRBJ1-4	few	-	TGTGCCAGCAGCGTAGCTGGGGGCATTAATGAAAAACTGTTTTTT	CASSVAGGINEKLFF
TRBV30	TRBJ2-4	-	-	TGTGCCTGGAGTGTACCTCCCTGGGGGCGAGCCAAAAACATTCAGTACTTC	CAWSVPPWGRAKNIQYF
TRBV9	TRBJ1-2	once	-	TGTGCCAGCAGCGGATCCCCGGCTAACTATGGCTACACCTTC	CASSGSPANYGYTF
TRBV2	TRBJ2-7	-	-	TGTGCCAGCAGGGGGTCACACGGTCGGGAAGGGCAGTACTTC	CASRGSHGREGQYF
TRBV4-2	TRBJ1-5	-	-	TGTGCCAGCAGCCAAGGAGTGTCTAGCAATCAGCCCCAGCATTTT	CASSQGVSSNQPQHF
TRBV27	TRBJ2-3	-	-	TGTGCCAGCAGTTTAGGTACAGCCACAGGCGTAAATACGCAGTATTTT	CASSLGTATGVNTQYF
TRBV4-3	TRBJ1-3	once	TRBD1	TGCGCCAGCAGCCAAGAACCCTTCGGACAGGGGGTTATAGTGTCTGGAAACACCATATATTTT	CASSQEPFGQGVIVSGNTIYF
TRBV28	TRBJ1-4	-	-	TGTGCCAGCAGAACTCTCAGGGTACGGGGCGGTGAAAAACTGTTTTTT	CASRTLRVRGGEKLFF
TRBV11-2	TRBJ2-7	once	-	TGTGCCAGCAGCTCCTTACAGGGTTCCTACGAGCAGTACTTC	CASSSLQGSYEQYF
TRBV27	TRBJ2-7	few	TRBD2	TGTGCCAGCAAGTCAGCGGGGGGCTACGAGCAGTACTTC	CASKSAGGYEQYF
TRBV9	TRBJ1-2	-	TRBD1	TGTGCCAGCAGCCCGACAGGGGGCGGGGGCTATGGCTACACCTTC	CASSPTGGGGYGYTF
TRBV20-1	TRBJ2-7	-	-	TGCAGTGCTAGTGAGTCCCCGGGGCCCTACGAGCAGTACTTC	CSASESPGPYEQYF
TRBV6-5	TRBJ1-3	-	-	TGTGCCAGCAGCCAACATGGTATCTCTGGAAACACCATATATTTT	CASSQHGISGNTIYF
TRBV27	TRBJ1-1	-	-	TGTGCCAGCATCCCGGCGCAGGGAAACACTGAAGCTTTCTTT	CASIPAQGNTEAFF